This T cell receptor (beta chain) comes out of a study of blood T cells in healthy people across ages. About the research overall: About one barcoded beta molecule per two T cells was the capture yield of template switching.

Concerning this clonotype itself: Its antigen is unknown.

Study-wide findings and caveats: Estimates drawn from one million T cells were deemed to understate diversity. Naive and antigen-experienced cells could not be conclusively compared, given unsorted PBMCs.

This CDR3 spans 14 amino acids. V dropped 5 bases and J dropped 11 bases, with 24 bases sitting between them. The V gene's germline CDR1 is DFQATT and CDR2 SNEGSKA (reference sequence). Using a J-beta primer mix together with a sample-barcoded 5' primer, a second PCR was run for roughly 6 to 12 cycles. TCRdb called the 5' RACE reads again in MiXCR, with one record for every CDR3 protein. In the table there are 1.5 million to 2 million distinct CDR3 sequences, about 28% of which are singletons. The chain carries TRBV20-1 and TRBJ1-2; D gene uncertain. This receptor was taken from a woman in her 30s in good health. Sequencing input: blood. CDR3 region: CSAYYTEGPGGYTF. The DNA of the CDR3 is TGCAGTGCTTACTACACCGAAGGCCCGGGTGGTTACACCTTC.